Sequencing of this T cell receptor (beta chain) was carried out in a study of blood T cell repertoires in COVID-19. Whole-study context: The study drew acute and convalescent COVID-19 samples from the United States, Italy and Spain. Nucleic acid was either cDNA or gDNA, and it came from T cells, B-cell-depleted T cells, or PBMCs.

In the study's own analysis: For nucleated cells, counts were estimated from reference gene primer amplification. The repertoire was sequenced with immunoSEQ multiplex PCR; TCRdb's copy has only in-frame clones and lacks some. V and J calls and clone size follow that table, whereas D and trimming were derived from the DNA. The table lists roughly 14,000 clones, about 86% of them singletons. There are 17 residues in the CDR3. V shed 5 bases, J shed 2 bases, and the junction held 10 bases outside the gene matches. The V gene's germline CDR1 is SGHTA and CDR2 FQGTGA. Sample: peripheral blood. This receptor was obtained from a man between 60 and 70 years old with acute or convalescent COVID-19. The chain links TRBV7-3 to TRBJ2-3; 10 bases fit TRBD2. In DNA, the CDR3 is TGTGCCAGCAGCCCACTCCCTAGCGGGGGCGTCACAGATACGCAGTATTTT. This translates into CASSPLPSGGVTDTQYF.